These 19 T cell receptor beta chains share one sample of origin, sequenced in a study of shared clonotypes between healthy human individuals. Generated by immunoSEQ multiplex PCR, the TCRdb table keeps only in-frame clones and is missing some. The sample contains fewer than 1.6 million clones, approximately 98.5% of which appear only once. The sample consisted of naive CD4+ T cells sorted from blood. Subset here: CD45RA+ positively selected. The receptors were sampled from a man aged 30 to 45 in good health.

This clone was seen only once. The chain uses TRBV7-9 and TRBJ2-1, with D hard to call. Trimming removed 7 bases at V and 11 bases at J, with 18 bases between. Germline-derived CDR1 and CDR2 are SEHNR and FQNEAQ (reference sequence). The CDR3 is 13 residues long. Written as DNA, the CDR3 is TGTGCCAGCAACCAGTATGGCGCAATGAAGCAGTTCTTC. As protein: CASNQYGAMKQFF.

Only a few counts were recorded for this clone. Other DNA sequences in the same sample also yield this CDR3. The V gene is TRBV11-3, the J gene TRBJ2-3; D gene unclear. CDR1 and CDR2 (germline): SGHNT, YENEEA. This CDR3 has 12 residues. The ends were cut back, 2 bases at V and 2 bases at J, with 2 bases in the middle. The chain's CDR3 is CASSLNTDTQYF. The CDR3 nucleotides are TGTGCCAGCAGCTTAAACACAGATACGCAGTATTTT.

The chain combines TRBV23-1 with TRBJ1-4, with D maybe TRBD1 (6 bases). TRBV23-1 is known as an ORF, though its function is uncertain. V lost 3 bases and J lost 7, with 12 bases in between. The CDR3 consists of 14 residues. The CDR3 bases are TGCGCCAGCAGTCACAGGACAGACCGTGAAAAACTGTTTTTT. Translation: CASSHRTDREKLFF.

CDR3 region: CASGRGSGLNLAYEQYF. DNA for the CDR3: TGTGCCAGCGGCCGCGGTAGCGGACTTAATCTGGCCTACGAGCAGTACTTC. The gene calls are TRBV27 and TRBJ2-7; the D gene is possibly TRBD2 (6 bases). The CDR3 runs 17 residues. From germline, CDR1 is MNHEY and CDR2 SMNVEV (reference sequence). V was clipped by 8 bases and J by 2 bases, with 25 bases between them.

V is TRBV19 and J is TRBJ2-1; 9 positions match TRBD2. The CDR3 runs to 16 residues. Germline-derived CDR1 and CDR2 are LNHDA and SQIVND (reference sequence). The ends lost 3 bases at V and 3 bases at J; junction bases unmatched: 6. The CDR3 sequence is CASSILAGDGYNEQFF. The CDR3 DNA is TGTGCCAGTAGTATCTTAGCGGGAGATGGCTACAATGAGCAGTTCTTC.

J is TRBJ2-1 and V is TRBV28; no clear D gene. CDR1 and CDR2 from the germline V gene are MDHEN and SYDVKM. The CDR3 has 15 amino acids. V gave up 4 bases and J gave up 5 bases, with 15 bases separating them. DNA of the CDR3: TGTGCCAGCAGTTCCCTTGGGCCGTCCGACAATGAGCAGTTCTTC. This sequence encodes CASSSLGPSDNEQFF. The full variable domain, completed using reference TRBV28 and TRBJ2-1, is DVKVTQSSRYLVKRTGEKVFLECVQDMDHENMFWYRQDPGLGLRLIYFSYDVKMKEKGDIPEGYSVSREKKERFSLILESASTNQTSMYLCASSSLGPSDNEQFFGPGTRLTVL.

The chain joins TRBV19 to TRBJ2-3; 9 positions agree with TRBD2. There are 15 residues in the CDR3. Trimming removed 2 bases from V and 0 bases from J; junction bases left unmatched: 0. Looked up from germline, CDR1 is LNHDA and CDR2 is SQIVND (reference sequence). The CDR3 here is CASSITSGSTDTQYF. For the CDR3, the DNA is TGTGCCAGTAGTATAACTAGCGGGAGCACAGATACGCAGTATTTT.

Comments on this clone: At the DNA level, this CDR3 is encoded by other sequences in the same sample as well. The rearrangement links TRBV29-1 to TRBJ2-7; 7 bases align to TRBD1. The CDR3 covers 12 residues. Germline V lookup: CDR1 SQVTM, CDR2 ANQGSEA. Germline trimming cut 7 bases from V and 2 bases from J; bases unmatched to any gene: 5. CDR3 amino acids: CSARQGAYEQYF. In DNA form, the CDR3 reads TGCAGCGCTAGACAGGGCGCCTACGAGCAGTACTTC.

V gene TRBV4-2 combines with J gene TRBJ2-1; maybe TRBD1 (6 bases). The length of the CDR3 is 15 residues. CDR1 and CDR2 from the germline V gene are LGHNA and YNFKEQ. The V and J ends lost 0 bases and 7 bases respectively, with 13 bases between them. CDR3 loop: CASSQDQGIANEQFF. DNA of the CDR3: TGTGCCAGCAGCCAAGATCAGGGGATAGCAAATGAGCAGTTCTTC.

This chain connects TRBV19 to TRBJ1-5; 7 bases map to TRBD1. The CDR3 contains 16 residues. CDR1 is LNHDA, CDR2 SQIVND, per germline (reference sequence). The J segment lost 1 base and the V segment lost 1 base, leaving 4 bases of the junction unmatched. The CDR3 sequence is CASSIGGGQSNQPQHF. Written as DNA, the CDR3 is TGTGCCAGTAGTATAGGAGGGGGACAGAGCAATCAGCCCCAGCATTTT.

The rearrangement joins TRBV28 to TRBJ1-5; the match to TRBD1 covers 8 bases. Germline V gene data show CDR1 as MDHEN and CDR2 as SYDVKM. The CDR3 is made up of 21 amino acids. V trimming: 5 bases; J trimming: 0 bases; junction bases outside the gene matches: 21. CDR3 sequence: CASSPLTTIGQGPYSNQPQHF. As DNA, the CDR3 is TGTGCCAGCAGTCCCCTAACTACTATTGGACAGGGCCCTTATAGCAATCAGCCCCAGCATTTT. The entire variable domain, with the rest obtained from reference TRBV28 and TRBJ1-5, is as follows: DVKVTQSSRYLVKRTGEKVFLECVQDMDHENMFWYRQDPGLGLRLIYFSYDVKMKEKGDIPEGYSVSREKKERFSLILESASTNQTSMYLCASSPLTTIGQGPYSNQPQHFGDGTRLSIL.

The chain joins TRBV7-9 to TRBJ2-1; D is perhaps TRBD1 or TRBD2 (7 bases each). The V and J ends lost 6 bases and 10 bases respectively, with 22 bases between them. CDR3 length equals 15 residues. The germline gives CDR1 SEHNR, CDR2 FQNEAQ (reference sequence). The CDR3 reads CASRGRDRPVREQFF. CDR3 sequence (DNA): TGTGCCAGCAGGGGGAGGGACAGACCCGTCCGGGAGCAGTTCTTC.

V usage is TRBV5-1 and J usage is TRBJ1-4; 7 bases match TRBD1. This CDR3 comprises 14 residues. Germline V gene sequence: CDR1 SGHRS, CDR2 YFSETQ. V lost 4 bases and J lost 7; bases outside the gene matches: 7. The CDR3 nucleotides read TGCGCCAGCAGCGATCGGGCAGGGGGTGAAAAACTGTTTTTT. Residues: CASSDRAGGEKLFF.

This chain joins TRBV5-1 and TRBJ2-1, with TRBD2 as a possible D gene (6 bases). V dropped 6 bases and J dropped 5 bases, with 15 bases sitting between them. The germline CDR1 and CDR2 sequences are SGHRS and YFSETQ. The CDR3 covers 14 residues. The chain's CDR3 is CASTLLAADNEQFF. In DNA form, the CDR3 reads TGCGCCAGCACCCTACTAGCCGCGGACAATGAGCAGTTCTTC.

The V and J genes are TRBV9 and TRBJ2-7, with a tentative D call TRBD1 (6 bases). CDR3 size: 15 residues. Looked up from germline, CDR1 is SGDLS and CDR2 is YYNGEE. Trimming took 0 bases from V and 2 from J, leaving 12 bases between them. The CDR3 nucleotides read TGTGCCAGCAGCGTAGACCTGGGGGCAACCTACGAGCAGTACTTC. It codes for CASSVDLGATYEQYF. Together with reference TRBV9 and TRBJ2-7, the CDR3 gives the full variable domain: DSGVTQTPKHLITATGQRVTLRCSPRSGDLSVYWYQQSLDQGLQFLIQYYNGEERAKGNILERFSAQQFPDLHSELNLSSLELGDSALYFCASSVDLGATYEQYFGPGTRLTVT.

As to this clone: Other DNA sequences from this sample encode an identical CDR3 as well. This chain's CDR3 is CASSIGGAGELFF. CDR3 nucleotide sequence: TGTGCCAGTAGTATAGGGGGGGCCGGGGAGCTGTTTTTT. The rearrangement links TRBV19 to TRBJ2-2, with D possibly matching TRBD2 (6 bases). CDR1 is LNHDA and CDR2 is SQIVND in the germline V gene (reference sequence). Trimming removed 1 base at V and 6 bases at J, with 6 bases between. The CDR3 totals 13 residues.

The chain links TRBV5-1 to TRBJ2-7; possibly TRBD2 for D (5 bases). CDR1 and CDR2 from the germline V gene are SGHRS and YFSETQ. The CDR3 covers 12 residues. V lost 0 bases and J 12 bases, leaving 13 bases between the germline ends. Here the CDR3 DNA reads TGCGCCAGCAGCTTGGGATCGGGGTCGGCGTACTTC. Translation gives CASSLGSGSAYF. Combining the CDR3 with reference TRBV5-1 and TRBJ2-7 gives the whole variable domain KAGVTQTPRYLIKTRGQQVTLSCSPISGHRSVSWYQQTPGQGLQFLFEYFSETQRNKGNFPGRFSGRQFSNSRSEMNVSTLELGDSALYLCASSLGSGSAYFGPGTRLTVT.

The CDR3 spells CASSVGAGPSYNEQFF. For the CDR3, the DNA is TGTGCCAGCAGCGTAGGGGCGGGTCCCTCCTACAATGAGCAGTTCTTC. The chain employs TRBV9 and TRBJ2-1; tentative D call: TRBD2 (5 bases). Germline V gene lookup returns CDR1 SGDLS and CDR2 YYNGEE. Trimming stripped 0 bases from V and 0 bases from J, with 10 bases between. The CDR3 is 16 amino acids.

The V and J genes are TRBV29-1 and TRBJ2-3; D unresolved. Trimming pared 5 bases from V and 0 bases from J, leaving 9 bases between. The germline V gene has CDR1 SQVTM and CDR2 ANQGSEA. The length of the CDR3 is 13 residues. This CDR3 is CSVLGLSTDTQYF. The CDR3, as DNA: TGCAGCGTTCTTGGGCTGAGCACAGATACGCAGTATTTT.